This TCR beta chain comes out of a study of OX40 agonist ivuxolimab in advanced cancers. On the study more broadly: In this trial design, patients received ivuxolimab intravenously at 0.01 to 10 mg/kg every 2 weeks. Partial response was recorded in three patients: one hepatocellular carcinoma and two cutaneous melanoma cases. General observations from the study: Among T cells, CD8+ cells averaged more expanded clones than CD4+ cells.

In the case of this clone: Its antigen is not known.

Only in-frame clones appear in the TCRdb table, and some are missing; sequencing was by immunoSEQ multiplex PCR. The sample comprises approximately 87,000 clones, 92% of which are singletons, and under 4% rests with the top ten. The input for sequencing was CD4+ or CD8+ T cells sorted from blood, taken in a trial of the OX40 agonist ivuxolimab. The TCR sequence derives from an adult with an advanced solid tumor such as melanoma, head and neck, liver or kidney cancer.

CDR3 amino acids: CASSGAYRDNEQFF. CDR3 DNA sequence: TGTGCCAGCAGTGGGGCCTACCGGGACAATGAGCAGTTCTTC. The chain links TRBV2 to TRBJ2-1; D uncertain. V lost 4 bases and J 5 bases, leaving 12 bases between the germline ends. Per germline, CDR1 SNHLY and CDR2 FYNNEI. This CDR3 has 14 amino acids. Complete variable domain (other parts from reference TRBV2 and TRBJ2-1): EPEVTQTPSHQVTQMGQEVILRCVPISNHLYFYWYRQILGQKVEFLVSFYNNEISEKSEIFDDQFSVERPDGSNFTLKIRSTKLEDSAMYFCASSGAYRDNEQFFGPGTRLTVL.